This T cell receptor (beta chain) derives from a study of monozygotic twins with inflammatory bowel disease. Study-wide results and limits: Perhaps reflecting limited power, concordant and discordant twins did not differ in repertoire similarity.

A remark on this clonotype: What it binds is unknown.

From germline, CDR1 is MDHEN and CDR2 SYDVKM. The CDR3 runs to 14 residues. TCRdb reprocessed the 5' RACE reads and reports one entry per CDR3 protein, with no DNA. The sample's table shows 330,000 or so distinct CDR3 sequences. The TCR sequence derives from a human donor with ulcerative colitis or Crohn's disease, or a healthy co-twin of an affected twin (not recorded which). Sequenced sample: blood. The rearrangement links TRBV28 to TRBJ1-2; TCRdb's D call, TRBD1, is unchecked because there is no DNA. This CDR3 reads CASRRKGVDIGYTF.